Each of the 19 T cell receptor beta chains below was sequenced from the same sample in a study of beta chain features in type 1 diabetes. As every portion of the isolated RNA was reverse transcribed, the sequencing read expressed TCRB transcripts. Sequenced by immunoSEQ multiplex PCR; TCRdb stores in-frame clones only, minus some. The sample includes hundreds of thousands of clones, 15% to 20% of them seen just once. Material: naive CD4+ T cells from blood. Source of these receptors: a woman between 18 and 29 years old in good health.

This rearrangement joins TRBV6-6 to TRBJ1-2; D is undetermined. Trimming left V 6 bases short and J 3 bases short, with 5 bases between. Germline V gene data show CDR1 as MNHNY and CDR2 as SVGAGI (reference sequence). The CDR3 is 11 amino acids. CDR3 region: CASREYYGYTF. CDR3 in DNA: TGTGCCAGCAGGGAATACTATGGCTACACCTTC.

Note on this clone: This CDR3 is also generated by other DNA sequences in the sample. This chain links TRBV28 with TRBJ2-2; 7 bases are shared with TRBD2. The CDR3 length is 15 residues. CDR1 and CDR2 (germline): MDHEN, SYDVKM. Trimming took 2 bases from V and 1 from J; bases not matched to a gene: 1. The CDR3 loop is CASSLPSGNTGELFF. CDR3 bases: TGTGCCAGCAGTTTACCTAGCGGGAACACCGGGGAGCTGTTTTTT.

This clone was counted a few times. This chain joins TRBV28 and TRBJ2-7; maybe TRBD2 (6 bases). Per germline, CDR1 MDHEN and CDR2 SYDVKM. Trimming shortened V by 6 bases and J by 7 bases, and 19 bases separated the two germline ends. The CDR3 is 14 amino acids. CDR3 sequence (DNA): TGTGCCAGCAGCCCCGGGGGAAGCTCGTCAGAGCAGTACTTC. It specifies CASSPGGSSSEQYF.

In its sample, this clone was seen a few times. The J gene is TRBJ2-1, the V gene TRBV7-3; 10 bases agree with TRBD2. Trimming took 5 bases from V and 6 from J; bases not matched to a gene: 10. CDR3 length: 16 amino acids. The germline V gene encodes CDR1 SGHTA and CDR2 FQGTGA. For the CDR3, the DNA is TGTGCCAGCAGCCGATTCGGGACTAGCGTGCGCAATGAGCAGTTCTTC. Residues: CASSRFGTSVRNEQFF.

This clone was recorded a few times. This chain links TRBV7-2 with TRBJ2-7; D gene ambiguous. The germline V gene encodes CDR1 SGHTA and CDR2 FQGNSA. Trimming removed 5 bases from V and 3 bases from J, with 20 bases in between. The length of the CDR3 is 16 residues. CDR3: CASSPTLAESLYEQYF. CDR3 DNA: TGTGCCAGCAGCCCCACCCTTGCGGAATCGCTCTACGAGCAGTACTTC.

This chain joins TRBV18 and TRBJ2-1; 13 bases line up with TRBD2. The CDR3 extends over 17 amino acids. Per the germline V gene, CDR1 is KGHSH and CDR2 is LQKENI. V dropped 3 bases and J dropped 6; count of bases not matched to a gene: 8. CDR3 protein: CASSPRGRLAGGNEQFF. CDR3 DNA sequence: TGTGCCAGCTCACCGAGGGGCCGACTAGCGGGAGGCAATGAGCAGTTCTTC. Using reference TRBV18 and TRBJ2-1 for the parts outside the CDR3, the full variable domain is NAGVMQNPRHLVRRRGQEARLRCSPMKGHSHVYWYRQLPEEGLKFMVYLQKENIIDESGMPKERFSAEFPKEGPSILRIQQVVRGDSAAYFCASSPRGRLAGGNEQFFGPGTRLTVL.

This clone was observed a few times. The chain is built from TRBV6-5 and TRBJ2-5, with D possibly TRBD2 on 5 matching bases. Germline V gene sequence: CDR1 MNHEY, CDR2 SVGAGI. The CDR3 is 15 residues long. The V and J ends lost 2 bases and 1 base respectively, with 11 bases between them. CDR3 amino acids: CASSYQEGIQETQYF. The CDR3 region has the DNA TGTGCCAGCAGTTACCAAGAGGGCATCCAAGAGACCCAGTACTTC.

With respect to this clone: The sample contains more than one DNA sequence encoding this CDR3. The rearrangement uses TRBV18 and TRBJ1-2; TRBD1 aligns across 8 bases. The CDR3 spans 13 residues. The germline CDR1 and CDR2 sequences are KGHSH and LQKENI. V shed 3 bases, J shed 4 bases, and the junction held 1 base outside the gene matches. In DNA, the CDR3 is TGTGCCAGCTCACCGGACAGGGTCTATGGCTACACCTTC. Amino acids: CASSPDRVYGYTF.

On this clone: The same CDR3 is also encoded by other DNA sequences in this sample. This chain links TRBV18 with TRBJ1-2; D is unclear. The CDR3 has 13 amino acids. Germline V gives CDR1 KGHSH, CDR2 LQKENI. Trimming removed 3 bases from V and 0 bases from J, with 5 bases in between. CDR3 residues: CASSPPANYGYTF. CDR3 bases: TGTGCCAGCTCACCGCCAGCTAACTATGGCTACACCTTC.

The chain carries TRBV28 and TRBJ2-5, with a tentative D call TRBD2 (7 bases). The CDR3 runs to 15 residues. Germline assignment: CDR1 MDHEN and CDR2 SYDVKM. V dropped 7 bases and J dropped 5 bases, with 20 bases sitting between them. CDR3 sequence reads: CASTVGAGAQETQYF. The CDR3 bases are TGTGCCAGCACCGTGGGGGCGGGGGCCCAGGAGACCCAGTACTTC.

The chain combines TRBV5-1 with TRBJ2-5, with a weak D call TRBD2 (6 bases). This CDR3 spans 15 amino acids. Trimming shortened V by 3 bases and J by 2 bases, and 14 bases separated the two germline ends. Germline V gene data show CDR1 as SGHRS and CDR2 as YFSETQ. The CDR3 is CASSSSGTRQETQYF. The CDR3 DNA reads as TGCGCCAGCAGCTCCTCCGGGACTCGGCAAGAGACCCAGTACTTC.

For this clone: The sample contains more than one DNA sequence encoding this CDR3. The rearrangement uses TRBV15 and TRBJ2-5; D is unresolved. Germline V lookup: CDR1 LNHNV, CDR2 YYDKDF (reference sequence). Between the trimmed V and J ends, which lost 0 bases and 1 base, there was a span of 0 bases. This CDR3 is built from 12 residues. CDR3 DNA: TGTGCCACCAGCAGAGACCAAGAGACCCAGTACTTC. This codes for CATSRDQETQYF. Full variable domain (missing parts from reference TRBV15 and TRBJ2-5): DAMVIQNPRYQVTQFGKPVTLSCSQTLNHNVMYWYQQKSSQAPKLLFHYYDKDFNNEADTPDNFQSRRPNTSFCFLDIRSPGLGDTAMYLCATSRDQETQYFGPGTRLLVL.

In this sample, this clone turned up a few times. The V call is TRBV7-3, the J call TRBJ2-3; D unclear. The germline V gene encodes CDR1 SGHTA and CDR2 FQGTGA. This CDR3 has 11 residues. Deletions cut 4 bases from V and 7 bases from J, with 6 bases between. DNA of the CDR3: TGTGCCAGCAGCTCGGGTAATACGCAGTATTTT. Translated, it gives CASSSGNTQYF.

The V and J genes are TRBV5-1 and TRBJ2-1; 12 bases are shared with TRBD1. Looked up from germline, CDR1 is SGHRS and CDR2 is YFSETQ. The V and J ends lost 2 bases and 7 bases, in that order; junction bases with no gene match: 10. The CDR3 is made up of 17 amino acids. CDR3 coding DNA: TGCGCCAGCAGCTTCCGCCCCGGGACAGGGGGCAGGAATGAGCAGTTCTTC. This sequence encodes CASSFRPGTGGRNEQFF.

This clone was counted a few times. This chain connects TRBV7-3 to TRBJ2-1; 7 bases fit TRBD2. The CDR3 is 16 amino acids. The germline CDR1 and CDR2 sequences are SGHTA and FQGTGA. V dropped 5 bases and J dropped 1; count of bases not matched to a gene: 8. This CDR3 is CASSLGGSPSYNEQFF. DNA of the CDR3: TGTGCCAGCAGCCTTGGCGGGAGTCCGTCCTACAATGAGCAGTTCTTC.

On this clone itself: Other DNA sequences in this sample translate to the same CDR3. The V gene is TRBV7-9, the J gene TRBJ2-2, with D uncertain. Looked up from germline, CDR1 is SEHNR and CDR2 is FQNEAQ (reference sequence). The V and J ends lost 1 base and 3 bases respectively, with 3 bases between them. The CDR3 sequence is 13 residues long. The CDR3 is CASSLDYTGELFF. Written as DNA, the CDR3 is TGTGCCAGCAGCTTAGATTACACCGGGGAGCTGTTTTTT.

This chain uses TRBV18 with TRBJ2-7, with TRBD1 as a possible D gene (5 bases). CDR1 is KGHSH and CDR2 is LQKENI in the germline V gene. The CDR3 has 14 residues. With 1 base removed from V and 4 bases from J, the gap between germline ends came to 11 bases. The DNA of the CDR3 is TGTGCCAGCTCACCACTCGCGCAGGGATACGAGCAGTACTTC. As protein: CASSPLAQGYEQYF.

The genes are TRBV7-2 and TRBJ2-2, with TRBD1 identical over 9 bases. Per germline, CDR1 SGHTA and CDR2 FQGNSA. V shed 4 bases, J shed 4 bases, and the junction held 4 bases outside the gene matches. The CDR3 totals 15 residues. The CDR3 DNA is TGTGCCAGCAGCTGGGACAGGGCGGCCACCGGGGAGCTGTTTTTT. Amino acid sequence: CASSWDRAATGELFF.

This clone showed up just a few times. The V gene is TRBV28, the J gene TRBJ2-1; D unresolved. The CDR3 covers 17 residues. CDR1 MDHEN and CDR2 SYDVKM come from the germline V gene. Trimming shortened V by 3 bases and J by 0 bases, and 15 bases separated the two germline ends. The CDR3 DNA follows: TGTGCCAGCAGTTTTATCGGTTCACTTAGCTCCTACAATGAGCAGTTCTTC. As protein: CASSFIGSLSSYNEQFF.